The sequence of this T cell receptor (beta chain) was determined in a study of early T cells in non-severe SARS-CoV-2 infection. On the study more broadly: Sequencing was performed on bulk RNA from unsorted whole blood, leaving chains unpaired.

V lost 0 bases, J lost 2 bases, and 1 base lay in between. This CDR3 comprises 12 residues. Germline lookup yields CDR1 SGDLS and CDR2 YYNGEE. A few counts support this clonotype. This may come from a read error, since a much larger clone is one base off. Unique molecular identifier tags were affixed to discrete cDNA molecules. TCRdb passed the 5' RACE reads through MiXCR, listing each CDR3 protein once. The table has some 39,000 distinct CDR3 sequences, less than 8.5% seen once; the top ten hold 6.5% to 8.5%. Sequences were obtained from whole blood. The receptor was derived from an adult who was a healthcare worker with PCR-confirmed SARS-CoV-2 infection or an uninfected control (not recorded which). This chain uses TRBV9 with TRBJ2-3; D ambiguous. Written as DNA, the CDR3 is TGTGCCAGCAGCGTAGACACAGATACGCAGTATTTT. It yields the protein CASSVDTDTQYF.